One sample yielded the 11 T cell receptor beta chains listed below, sequenced in a study of T cell repertoires in cytomegalovirus infection. TCRdb re-derived calls from the reads in MiXCR, one entry per CDR3 protein. In the table there are 340,000 or so distinct CDR3 sequences, 20% to 25% of which are singletons. Which antigens these TCRs recognize remains unknown. The sequencing here drew on cultured PBMCs, taken from culture after CMV antigen stimulation. Source of these receptors: a human donor in good health (CMV status not recorded). Some clones in this sample may be carry-over from other donors' samples.

V gene TRBV28 combines with J gene TRBJ2-7; 15 positions match TRBD2. The V gene end was trimmed by 5 bases and the J gene end by 4 bases; junction bases not matched to a gene: 6. Germline lookup yields CDR1 MDHEN and CDR2 SYDVKM. The CDR3 is 16 amino acids. CDR3 protein: CASSTEGLAGGYEQYF. CDR3 bases: TGTGCCAGCAGTACCGAGGGACTAGCGGGAGGTTACGAGCAGTACTTC.

The gene calls are TRBV27 and TRBJ2-5; D may be TRBD2 (5 bases). The CDR3 sequence is 15 residues long. Between the trimmed V and J ends, which lost 0 bases and 3 bases, there was a span of 11 bases. Germline assignment: CDR1 MNHEY and CDR2 SMNVEV (reference sequence). CDR3 nucleotides: TGTGCCAGCAGTTTATCGCATGGGAGAGAAGAGACCCAGTACTTC. Translated, it gives CASSLSHGREETQYF.

The chain uses TRBV27 and TRBJ1-2; 10 nucleotides line up with TRBD1. There are 15 residues in the CDR3. CDR1 is MNHEY, CDR2 SMNVEV, per germline (reference sequence). V shed 5 bases, J shed 4 bases, and the junction held 7 bases outside the gene matches. CDR3 nucleotide sequence: TGTGCCAGCAGTGGAGGGACAGGGGCATCCTATGGCTACACCTTC. Amino acids: CASSGGTGASYGYTF.

V usage is TRBV19 and J usage is TRBJ2-3, with a weak D call TRBD2 (5 bases). Trimming pared 7 bases from V and 2 bases from J, leaving 10 bases between. CDR3 size: 13 residues. Germline V lookup: CDR1 LNHDA, CDR2 SQIVND (reference sequence). The CDR3 region is CASKEADTDTQYF. The CDR3 DNA reads as TGTGCCAGTAAGGAAGCGGACACAGATACGCAGTATTTT. The variable domain in full, completed from reference TRBV19 and TRBJ2-3, reads DGGITQSPKYLFRKEGQNVTLSCEQNLNHDAMYWYRQDPGQGLRLIYYSQIVNDFQKGDIAEGYSVSREKKESFPLTVTSAQKNPTAFYLCASKEADTDTQYFGPGTRLTVL.

The chain has TRBV12-3 or TRBV12-4 and TRBJ2-1; D gene unclear. The CDR3 runs to 15 residues. V gave up 7 bases and J gave up 3 bases, with 16 bases separating them. In DNA form, the CDR3 reads TGTGCCAGCATCCCCGAGGACCGAATCTACAATGAGCAGTTCTTC. Protein product: CASIPEDRIYNEQFF.

The chain recombines TRBV7-9 with TRBJ2-5, with 7 bases that match TRBD1. The CDR3 loop spans 14 amino acids. Germline V CDR1 and CDR2: SEHNR, FQNEAQ (reference sequence). J lost 3 bases, V lost 3 bases, and 4 bases had no gene match. The CDR3 sequence is CASSLWQGEETQYF. In DNA, the CDR3 is TGTGCCAGCAGCTTGTGGCAGGGGGAAGAGACCCAGTACTTC.

The sample holds a few counts of this clonotype. The chain has TRBV6-2 or TRBV6-3 and TRBJ1-1; 7 bases fit TRBD1. The CDR3 has 16 residues. V was clipped by 4 bases and J by 2 bases; unmatched bases: 10. Germline V lookup: CDR1 MNHEY, CDR2 SVGEGT. CDR3 coding DNA: TGTGCCAGCAGTTCCTGGACAGGAACCCCAAACACTGAAGCTTTCTTT. It is translated as CASSSWTGTPNTEAFF.

A few counts support this clonotype. The chain carries TRBV7-3 and TRBJ1-1; D uncertain. Germline lookup yields CDR1 SGHTA and CDR2 FQGTGA. V was pared by 5 bases and J by 5 bases, with 12 bases between. The CDR3 consists of 13 residues. The chain's CDR3 is CASSPMVETEAFF. Here the CDR3 DNA reads TGTGCCAGCAGCCCCATGGTGGAGACTGAAGCTTTCTTT.

This clonotype was detected a few times. The rearrangement uses TRBV25-1 and TRBJ2-3; 9 bases align to TRBD2. The CDR3 has 16 amino acids. Germline CDR1 reads MGHDK; CDR2 reads SYGVNS. The V segment lost 3 bases and the J segment 8 bases; nucleotides outside the gene matches: 12. As DNA, the CDR3 is TGTGCCAGCAGTGACCCCATAGCGGGAGAGCAGGGTACGCAGTATTTT. Translating it yields CASSDPIAGEQGTQYF. Complete variable domain (other parts from reference TRBV25-1 and TRBJ2-3): EADIYQTPRYLVIGTGKKITLECSQTMGHDKMYWYQQDPGMELHLIHYSYGVNSTEKGDLSSESTVSRIRTEHFPLTLESARPSHTSQYLCASSDPIAGEQGTQYFGPGTRLTVL.

This clonotype was seen only a few times. The chain has TRBV6-1 and TRBJ1-3; the D gene is possibly TRBD1 (6 bases). V lost 5 bases and J lost 0, with 17 bases in between. The CDR3 sequence is 17 residues long. Germline lookup yields CDR1 MNHNS and CDR2 SASEGT. The CDR3 DNA sequence: TGTGCCAGCAGTTTATTCACAGGGACCTACTCTGGAAACACCATATATTTT. Its protein product is CASSLFTGTYSGNTIYF.

The chain carries TRBV7-8 and TRBJ2-7, with 7 nucleotides matching TRBD2. CDR1 is SGHVS, CDR2 FQNEAQ, per germline. This CDR3 comprises 17 residues. With 1 base clipped from V and 2 bases from J, the junction kept 11 bases outside the gene matches. The CDR3 protein is CASSLGSGGVGTYEQYV. CDR3 sequence (DNA): TGTGCCAGCAGCTTAGGGTCTGGGGGGGTTGGGACCTACGAGCAGTACGTC.